Listed below are T cell receptor beta chains from one sample, sequenced in a study of T cells in Graves' hyperthyroidism and ophthalmopathy. TCRdb processed the multiplex PCR reads anew with MiXCR; each CDR3 protein has one entry. The profile shows under 350,000 distinct CDR3 sequences, around a quarter of them singletons. The specimen sequenced was blood. All receptors come from a man aged 35-49 years with Graves' hyperthyroidism that later progressed to Graves' ophthalmopathy. Each CDR3 is given with its conserved first and last residue. Each record gives: J gene, V gene, D gene, clone size, CDR3 protein, CDR3 DNA. D genes are given only for firm matches. Expanded clones are given a class, and other clones once, few, many or no size at all.

>TRBJ2-7|TRBV28|NA|once
CATSGEQYF
TGTGCCACCTCGGGGGAGCAGTACTTC
>TRBJ1-5|TRBV7-8|NA|many
CASSFNIGGNQPQHF
TGTGCCAGCAGCTTCAACATAGGAGGCAATCAGCCCCAGCATTTT
>TRBJ1-2|TRBV18|NA|few
CASSPVKGYTF
TGTGCCAGCTCACCAGTTAAAGGCTACACCTTC
>TRBJ2-2|TRBV10-3|NA|many
CAISPRGSGELFF
TGTGCCATCAGCCCTAGAGGATCCGGGGAGCTGTTTTTT
>TRBJ2-7|TRBV28|TRBD1|many
CASSLRPGQLTYEQYF
TGTGCCAGCAGTTTACGACCGGGACAGCTTACATACGAGCAGTACTTC
>TRBJ1-1|TRBV20-1|TRBD1|many
CSARPPGQLNTEAFF
TGCAGTGCTAGGCCCCCGGGACAGCTAAACACTGAAGCTTTCTTT
>TRBJ2-7|TRBV6-2/TRBV6-3|TRBD2|NA
CASSRSGLAGGRHYEQYF
TGTGCCAGCAGCCGATCGGGACTAGCGGGAGGACGCCACTACGAGCAGTACTTC
>TRBJ1-1|TRBV25-1|TRBD1|many
CASSEWDRLTEAFF
TGTGCCAGCAGTGAATGGGACAGGCTGACTGAAGCTTTCTTT
>TRBJ1-2|TRBV6-5|NA|many
CASSYSVDGGYTF
TGTGCCAGCAGTTACTCCGTAGACGGTGGCTACACCTTC
>TRBJ1-2|TRBV29-1|TRBD1|many
CSVVGQGIHGYTF
TGCAGCGTTGTAGGACAGGGTATTCATGGCTACACCTTC
>TRBJ2-7|TRBV12-3/TRBV12-4|TRBD1|NA
CASSYQGVANEQYF
TGTGCCAGCAGTTATCAGGGGGTTGCCAACGAGCAGTACTTC
>TRBJ1-4|TRBV27|NA|few
CASSRGGADNEKLFF
TGTGCCAGCAGCCGAGGCGGGGCGGATAATGAAAAACTGTTTTTT
>TRBJ2-6|TRBV25-1|NA|NA
CASSEYLNTGANVLTF
TGTGCCAGCAGTGAATATCTTAATACTGGGGCCAACGTCCTGACTTTC
>TRBJ2-7|TRBV13|NA|many
CASPGPTYEQYF
TGTGCCAGCCCAGGGCCGACCTACGAGCAGTACTTC
>TRBJ2-4|TRBV7-3|TRBD1|many
CASGLLTGVAKNIQYF
TGTGCCAGCGGCCTTCTGACAGGGGTGGCCAAAAACATTCAGTACTTC
>TRBJ2-7|TRBV19|TRBD2|many
CASSRGTSGFDEQYF
TGTGCCAGTAGTAGGGGGACTAGCGGGTTCGACGAGCAGTACTTC
>TRBJ2-7|TRBV10-3|NA|many
CAISKPGVYEQYF
TGTGCCATCAGTAAGCCAGGGGTGTACGAGCAGTACTTC
>TRBJ2-7|TRBV7-9|TRBD2|many
CASSTGLGSYEQYF
TGTGCCAGCAGCACGGGACTAGGATCCTACGAGCAGTACTTC
>TRBJ2-2|TRBV6-1|TRBD2|NA
CASSGGTSGILGELFF
TGTGCCAGCAGTGGGGGGACTAGCGGGATACTGGGGGAGCTGTTTTTT
>TRBJ2-2|TRBV20-1|TRBD2|many
CSALLAGVDTGELFF
TGCAGTGCATTACTAGCGGGAGTTGACACCGGGGAGCTGTTTTTT
>TRBJ2-2|TRBV28|TRBD1|NA
CASIWAGGSGELFF
TGTGCCAGCATTTGGGCAGGGGGAAGCGGGGAGCTGTTTTTT
>TRBJ2-5|TRBV6-2/TRBV6-3|NA|NA
CASTSPRGQTQETQYF
TGTGCCAGCACCAGCCCCCGAGGACAGACACAAGAGACCCAGTACTTC
>TRBJ2-3|TRBV20-1|TRBD2|few
CSPRLAGADTQYF
TGCAGCCCCCGACTAGCCGGGGCCGATACGCAGTATTTT
>TRBJ2-5|TRBV24-1|TRBD1|many
CATSDSKGQGRRETQYF
TGTGCCACCAGTGATTCAAAGGGACAGGGACGAAGAGAGACCCAGTACTTC
>TRBJ1-1|TRBV7-3|NA|NA
CASSIGPTSEAFF
TGTGCCAGCAGCATCGGCCCGACCTCTGAAGCTTTCTTT
>TRBJ2-7|TRBV7-9|NA|many
CASSFLLYEQYF
TGTGCCAGCAGCTTCCTACTCTACGAGCAGTACTTC
>TRBJ2-7|TRBV7-2|NA|NA
CASSSQAPGIKQYF
TGTGCCAGCAGCTCCCAGGCCCCAGGAATCAAGCAGTACTTC
>TRBJ1-1|TRBV7-9|NA|many
CASSSTGIEAFF
TGTGCCAGCAGCTCGACAGGTATTGAAGCTTTCTTT
>TRBJ2-5|TRBV3-1|NA|many
CASSQGFLRETQYF
TGTGCCAGCAGCCAAGGGTTTTTACGAGAGACCCAGTACTTC